This TCR beta chain was retrieved from a study of beta chain features in type 1 diabetes. J was trimmed by 0 bases and V by 5 bases; bases with no gene match: 3. The CDR3 has 15 amino acids. Looked up from germline, CDR1 is SGHTA and CDR2 is FQGNSA. Sequenced material consisted of expressed TCRB transcripts (all of the isolated RNA was reverse transcribed). Clones were sequenced by immunoSEQ multiplex PCR, and TCRdb holds only the in-frame ones, with some missing. The data hold hundreds of thousands of clones, with roughly 12% observed a single time. This clone was detected a few times. The V call is TRBV7-2, the J call TRBJ1-2, with TRBD1 matching 10 bases. The sequence derives from a man aged 18 to 35 in good health. The sample consisted of naive CD4+ T cells from blood. The chain's CDR3 is CASSTGTGANYGYTF. In DNA form, the CDR3 reads TGTGCCAGCAGCACCGGGACAGGGGCTAACTATGGCTACACCTTC.